Listed here are 14 T cell receptor beta chains from one sample, sequenced in a study of CD8 T cells in Susac syndrome. An amount of RNA that ranged from roughly 0.5 to 1 ug was reverse transcribed with random hexamers. TCRdb reanalysed the immunoSEQ multiplex PCR reads using MiXCR and keeps one entry per CDR3 protein. In the table there are 150,000 to 160,000 distinct CDR3 sequences, about 94% of which are singletons. The sample comprised CD8+ T cells from PBMCs. Source of these receptors: a human donor with multiple sclerosis.

V is TRBV15 and J is TRBJ2-2; D is possibly TRBD2 (6 bases). Trimming left V 6 bases short and J 5 bases short, with 16 bases between. The CDR3 has 15 amino acids. CDR1 and CDR2 from the germline V gene are LNHNV and YYDKDF (reference sequence). The CDR3 DNA reads TGTGCCACCAGTCTAGGCGGGGATTTTACCGGGGAGCTGTTTTTT. This encodes CATSLGGDFTGELFF. Looking up the rest from reference TRBV15 and TRBJ2-2 gives the full variable domain: DAMVIQNPRYQVTQFGKPVTLSCSQTLNHNVMYWYQQKSSQAPKLLFHYYDKDFNNEADTPDNFQSRRPNTSFCFLDIRSPGLGDTAMYLCATSLGGDFTGELFFGEGSRLTVL.

The chain links TRBV27 to TRBJ2-6; D is unclear. Trimming took 3 bases from V and 0 from J, leaving 15 bases between them. Germline CDR1 is MNHEY and CDR2 is SMNVEV (reference sequence). The CDR3 runs to 18 residues. Here the CDR3 DNA reads TGTGCCAGCAGTTTCTGGCAGGACCCTCACTCTGGGGCCAACGTCCTGACTTTC. This encodes CASSFWQDPHSGANVLTF.

The chain combines TRBV12-3 or TRBV12-4 with TRBJ1-6, with TRBD1 matching 8 bases. Trimming removed 6 bases from V and 6 bases from J; junction bases left unmatched: 1. The CDR3 has 13 residues. In nucleotides, the CDR3 is TGTGCCAGCAGCACAGGGGGTAATTCACCCCTCCACTTT. Amino acid sequence: CASSTGGNSPLHF.

This chain links TRBV27 with TRBJ2-3, with TRBD1 matching over 8 bases. J gave up 2 bases and V 4 bases, and 5 bases lay outside the gene matches. Germline V CDR1 and CDR2: MNHEY, SMNVEV (reference sequence). CDR3 length: 15 residues. The CDR3 nucleotides are TGTGCCAGCAGTTCCCGGGACAGGCCCACAGATACGCAGTATTTT. It encodes CASSSRDRPTDTQYF.

This chain uses TRBV5-1 with TRBJ1-2, with D tentatively TRBD1 (6 bases). CDR3 size: 16 residues. V was cut by 0 bases and J by 2 bases, with 14 bases left in between. Germline CDR1 is SGHRS and CDR2 is YFSETQ. CDR3 DNA sequence: TGCGCCAGCAGCTTGGCTTACAGGACAGCAAACTATGGCTACACCTTC. Translation gives CASSLAYRTANYGYTF.

The chain couples TRBV7-8 to TRBJ2-5; no definite D call. Trimming took 3 bases from V and 7 from J, leaving 6 bases between them. The CDR3 is 11 amino acids. From germline, CDR1 is SGHVS and CDR2 FQNEAQ. The CDR3 bases are TGTGCCAGCAGCTTGGGGTCGACCCAGTACTTC. This gives the protein CASSLGSTQYF. Supplemented by reference TRBV7-8 and TRBJ2-5, the full variable domain reads GAGVSQSPRYKVAKRGQDVALRCDPISGHVSLFWYQQALGQGPEFLTYFQNEAQLDKSGLPSDRFFAERPEGSVSTLKIQRTQQEDSAVYLCASSLGSTQYFGPGTRLLVL.

The chain is built from TRBV15 and TRBJ2-1, with TRBD1 identical over 7 bases. Germline lookup yields CDR1 LNHNV and CDR2 YYDKDF (reference sequence). V lost 4 bases and J lost 5; bases outside the gene matches: 14. The CDR3 sequence is 17 residues long. The CDR3 nucleotides are TGTGCCACCAGCATGGGACAGCGATTGGGATTTGACAATGAGCAGTTCTTC. This encodes CATSMGQRLGFDNEQFF.

This chain uses TRBV30 with TRBJ1-2; D gene ambiguous. Germline V CDR1 and CDR2: GTSNPN, SVGIG (reference sequence). Between the trimmed V and J ends, which lost 7 bases and 3 bases, there was a span of 9 bases. The length of the CDR3 is 11 residues. In nucleotides, the CDR3 is TGTGCCTCTTTCGGGGACTATGGCTACACCTTC. It translates to CASFGDYGYTF.

V usage is TRBV9 and J usage is TRBJ2-1; the D is unclear. The CDR3 totals 16 residues. The germline CDR1 and CDR2 sequences are SGDLS and YYNGEE. V was clipped by 3 bases and J by 1 base, with 14 bases between them. CDR3: CASSGRLGTSYNEQFF. The CDR3 nucleotides read TGTGCCAGCAGCGGTAGGTTGGGAACTTCCTACAATGAGCAGTTCTTC.

The chain joins TRBV12-3 or TRBV12-4 to TRBJ2-2; the D gene is possibly TRBD2 (6 bases). CDR3 size: 15 residues. The V end lost 6 bases, the J end lost 4 bases, and 15 bases lay between the germline ends. CDR3 region: CASRTGGIGTGELFF. The CDR3, as DNA: TGTGCCAGCAGGACTGGAGGGATAGGCACCGGGGAGCTGTTTTTT.

The chain couples TRBV30 to TRBJ1-1; no firm D call. The CDR3 covers 13 residues. Trimming took 5 bases from V and 1 from J, leaving 11 bases between them. Per germline, CDR1 GTSNPN and CDR2 SVGIG (reference sequence). CDR3 nucleotides: TGTGCCTGGGGAGAGCGGGGGAACACTGAAGCTTTCTTT. This gives the protein CAWGERGNTEAFF.

This chain connects TRBV9 to TRBJ2-1; D ambiguous. V was trimmed by 0 bases and J by 6 bases, leaving 7 bases between them. The length of the CDR3 is 13 residues. Germline CDR1 is SGDLS and CDR2 is YYNGEE. The CDR3 region is CASSVGSVNEQFF. CDR3 DNA: TGTGCCAGCAGCGTAGGATCGGTCAATGAGCAGTTCTTC.

The chain carries TRBV27 and TRBJ2-3; weak D call: TRBD2 (7 bases). V was shortened by 8 bases and J by 5 bases, with 20 bases between the two germline ends. The CDR3 runs 15 residues. Per germline, CDR1 MNHEY and CDR2 SMNVEV (reference sequence). CDR3 loop: CASSTTGGRGDTQYF. The CDR3 DNA follows: TGTGCCAGCTCTACAACGGGGGGCCGGGGAGATACGCAGTATTTT.

CDR3 DNA sequence: TGTGCCAGCAGCTTAGGGAGGAATGAGCAGTTCTTC. As protein: CASSLGRNEQFF. The chain combines TRBV5-6 with TRBJ2-1; TRBD2 is a possible D gene (6 bases). V lost 2 bases and J lost 7, with 7 bases in between. CDR1 is SGHDT, CDR2 YYEEEE, per germline. The CDR3 has 12 amino acids.